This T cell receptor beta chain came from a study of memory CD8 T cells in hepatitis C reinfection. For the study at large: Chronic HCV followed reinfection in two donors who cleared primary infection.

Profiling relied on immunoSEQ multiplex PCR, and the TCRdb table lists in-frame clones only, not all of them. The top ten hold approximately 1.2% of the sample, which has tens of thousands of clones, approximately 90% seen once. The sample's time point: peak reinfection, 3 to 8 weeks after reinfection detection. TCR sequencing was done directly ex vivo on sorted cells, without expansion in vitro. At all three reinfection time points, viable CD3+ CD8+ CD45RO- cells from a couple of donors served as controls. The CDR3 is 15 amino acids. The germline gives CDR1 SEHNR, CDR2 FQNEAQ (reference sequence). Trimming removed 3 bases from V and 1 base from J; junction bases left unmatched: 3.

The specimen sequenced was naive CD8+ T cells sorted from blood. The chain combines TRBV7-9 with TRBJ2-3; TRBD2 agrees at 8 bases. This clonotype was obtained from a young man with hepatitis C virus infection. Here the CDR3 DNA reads TGTGCCAGCAGCTTCGGGGGGGGCGGCACAGATACGCAGTATTTT. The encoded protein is CASSFGGGGTDTQYF. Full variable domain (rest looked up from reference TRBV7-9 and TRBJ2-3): DTGVSQNPRHKITKRGQNVTFRCDPISEHNRLYWYRQTLGQGPEFLTYFQNEAQLEKSRLLSDRFSAERPKGSFSTLEIQRTEQGDSAMYLCASSFGGGGTDTQYFGPGTRLTVL.